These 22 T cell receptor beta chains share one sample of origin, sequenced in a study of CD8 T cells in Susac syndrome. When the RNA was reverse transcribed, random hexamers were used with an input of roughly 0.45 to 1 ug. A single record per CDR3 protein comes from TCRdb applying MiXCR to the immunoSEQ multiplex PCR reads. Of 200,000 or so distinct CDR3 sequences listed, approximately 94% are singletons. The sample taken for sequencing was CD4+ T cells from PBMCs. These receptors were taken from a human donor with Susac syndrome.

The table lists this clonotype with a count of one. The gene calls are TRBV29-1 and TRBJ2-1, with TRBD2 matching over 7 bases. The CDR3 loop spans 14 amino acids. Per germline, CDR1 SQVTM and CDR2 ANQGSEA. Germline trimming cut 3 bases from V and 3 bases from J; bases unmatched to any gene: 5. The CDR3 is CSVDGRGVYNEQFF. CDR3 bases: TGCAGCGTTGATGGTCGGGGGGTCTACAATGAGCAGTTCTTC.

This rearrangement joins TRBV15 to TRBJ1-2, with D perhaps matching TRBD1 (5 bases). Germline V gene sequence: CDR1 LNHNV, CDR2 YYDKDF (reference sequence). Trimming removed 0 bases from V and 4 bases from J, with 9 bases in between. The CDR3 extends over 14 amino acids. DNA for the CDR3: TGTGCCACCAGCAGAGATCAAGGGACCTATGGCTACACCTTC. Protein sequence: CATSRDQGTYGYTF.

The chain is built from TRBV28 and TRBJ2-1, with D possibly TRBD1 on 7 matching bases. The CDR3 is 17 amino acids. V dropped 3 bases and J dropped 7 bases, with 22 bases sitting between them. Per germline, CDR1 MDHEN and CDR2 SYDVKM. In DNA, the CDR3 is TGTGCCAGCAGTTTCCCGACAGGGAGGTGGGGTTGGAATGAGCAGTTCTTC. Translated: CASSFPTGRWGWNEQFF. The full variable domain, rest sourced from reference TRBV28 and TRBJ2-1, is DVKVTQSSRYLVKRTGEKVFLECVQDMDHENMFWYRQDPGLGLRLIYFSYDVKMKEKGDIPEGYSVSREKKERFSLILESASTNQTSMYLCASSFPTGRWGWNEQFFGPGTRLTVL.

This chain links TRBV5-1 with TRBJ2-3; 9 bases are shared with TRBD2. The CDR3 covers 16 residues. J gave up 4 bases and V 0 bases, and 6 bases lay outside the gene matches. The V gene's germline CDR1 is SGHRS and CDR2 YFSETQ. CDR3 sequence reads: CASSLEVAGASDTQYF. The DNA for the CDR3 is TGCGCCAGCAGCTTGGAGGTAGCGGGGGCCTCAGATACGCAGTATTTT. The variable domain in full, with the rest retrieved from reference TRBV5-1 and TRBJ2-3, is KAGVTQTPRYLIKTRGQQVTLSCSPISGHRSVSWYQQTPGQGLQFLFEYFSETQRNKGNFPGRFSGRQFSNSRSEMNVSTLELGDSALYLCASSLEVAGASDTQYFGPGTRLTVL.

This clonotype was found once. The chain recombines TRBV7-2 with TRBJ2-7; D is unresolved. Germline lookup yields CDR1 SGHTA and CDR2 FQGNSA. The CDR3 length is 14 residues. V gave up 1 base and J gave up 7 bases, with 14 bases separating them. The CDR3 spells CASSLEPGPEEQYF. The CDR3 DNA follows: TGTGCCAGCAGCTTAGAGCCAGGCCCCGAAGAGCAGTACTTC.

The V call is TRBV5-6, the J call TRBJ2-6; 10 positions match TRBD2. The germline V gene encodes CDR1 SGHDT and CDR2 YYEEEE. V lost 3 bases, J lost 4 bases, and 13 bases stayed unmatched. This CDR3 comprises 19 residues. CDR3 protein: CASSSSGAGGPLGANVLTF. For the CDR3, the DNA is TGTGCCAGCAGCTCCTCTGGAGCGGGGGGGCCATTAGGGGCCAACGTCCTGACTTTC. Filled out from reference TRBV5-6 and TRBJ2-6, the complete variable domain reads DAGVTQSPTHLIKTRGQQVTLRCSPKSGHDTVSWYQQALGQGPQFIFQYYEEEERQRGNFPDRFSGHQFPNYSSELNVNALLLGDSALYLCASSSSGAGGPLGANVLTFGAGSRLTVL.

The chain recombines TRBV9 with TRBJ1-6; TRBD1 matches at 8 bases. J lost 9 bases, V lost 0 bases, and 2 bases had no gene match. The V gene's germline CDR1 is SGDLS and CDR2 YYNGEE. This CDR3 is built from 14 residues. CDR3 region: CASSVGTGFSPLHF. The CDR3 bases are TGTGCCAGCAGCGTAGGGACAGGGTTTTCACCCCTCCACTTT.

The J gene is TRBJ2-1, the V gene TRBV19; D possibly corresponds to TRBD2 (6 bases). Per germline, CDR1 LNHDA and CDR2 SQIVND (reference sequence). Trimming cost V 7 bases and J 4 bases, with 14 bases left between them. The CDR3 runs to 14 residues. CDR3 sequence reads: CASTGGLSYNEQFF. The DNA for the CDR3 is TGTGCCAGTACGGGCGGACTAAGTTACAATGAGCAGTTCTTC.

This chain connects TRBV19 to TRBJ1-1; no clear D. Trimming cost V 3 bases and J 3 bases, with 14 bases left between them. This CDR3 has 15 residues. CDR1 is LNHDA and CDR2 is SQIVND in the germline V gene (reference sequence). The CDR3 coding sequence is TGTGCCAGTAGTATGCGGGGTGGCTTCGACACTGAAGCTTTCTTT. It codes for CASSMRGGFDTEAFF.

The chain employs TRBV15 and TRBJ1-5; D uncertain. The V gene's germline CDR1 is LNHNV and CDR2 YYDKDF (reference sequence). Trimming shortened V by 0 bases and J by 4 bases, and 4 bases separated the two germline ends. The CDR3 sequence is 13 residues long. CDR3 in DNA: TGTGCCACCAGCAGAGACCTTAATCAGCCCCAGCATTTT. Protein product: CATSRDLNQPQHF.

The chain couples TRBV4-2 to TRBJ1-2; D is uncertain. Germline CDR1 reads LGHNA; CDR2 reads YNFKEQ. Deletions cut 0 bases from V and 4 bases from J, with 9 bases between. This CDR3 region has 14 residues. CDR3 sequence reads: CASSQEAGPYGYTF. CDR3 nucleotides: TGTGCCAGCAGCCAAGAGGCAGGTCCCTATGGCTACACCTTC.

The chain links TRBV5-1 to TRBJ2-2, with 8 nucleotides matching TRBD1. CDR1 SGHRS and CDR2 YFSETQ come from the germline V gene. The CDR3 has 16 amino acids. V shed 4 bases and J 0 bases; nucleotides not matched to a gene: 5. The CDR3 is CASSIEGQANTGELFF. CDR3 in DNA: TGCGCCAGCAGCATAGAGGGACAGGCGAACACCGGGGAGCTGTTTTTT.

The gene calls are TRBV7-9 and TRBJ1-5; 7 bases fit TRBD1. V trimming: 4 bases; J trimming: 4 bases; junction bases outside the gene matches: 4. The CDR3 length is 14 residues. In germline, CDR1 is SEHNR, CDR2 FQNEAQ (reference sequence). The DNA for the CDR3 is TGTGCCAGCAGCTCAATGACAGGGAATCAGCCCCAGCATTTT. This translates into CASSSMTGNQPQHF.

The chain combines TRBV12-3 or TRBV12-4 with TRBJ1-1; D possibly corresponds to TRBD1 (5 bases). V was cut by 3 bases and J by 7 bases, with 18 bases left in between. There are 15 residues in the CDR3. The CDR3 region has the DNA TGTGCCAGCAGTTTGGCAGTGGGGCGTGAGAGTGAAGCTTTCTTT. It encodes CASSLAVGRESEAFF.

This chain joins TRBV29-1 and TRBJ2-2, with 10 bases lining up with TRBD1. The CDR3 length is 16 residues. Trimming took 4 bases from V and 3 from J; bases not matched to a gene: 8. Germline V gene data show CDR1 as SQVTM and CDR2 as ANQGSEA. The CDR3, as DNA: TGCAGCGTTGCCCCCGACAGGGGGCAGTACACCGGGGAGCTGTTTTTT. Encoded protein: CSVAPDRGQYTGELFF.

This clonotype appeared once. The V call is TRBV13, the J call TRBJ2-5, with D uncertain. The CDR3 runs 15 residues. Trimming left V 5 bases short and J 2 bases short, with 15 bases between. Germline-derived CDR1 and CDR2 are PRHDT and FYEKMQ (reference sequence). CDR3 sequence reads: CASSRPTGPQETQYF. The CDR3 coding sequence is TGTGCCAGCAGCCGCCCGACCGGGCCACAAGAGACCCAGTACTTC.

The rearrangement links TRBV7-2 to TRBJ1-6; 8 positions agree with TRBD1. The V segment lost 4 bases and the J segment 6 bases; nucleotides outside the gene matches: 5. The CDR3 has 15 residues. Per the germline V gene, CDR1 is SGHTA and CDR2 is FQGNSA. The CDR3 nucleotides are TGTGCCAGCAGCTCCCAGGGGGCTGCTAATTCACCCCTCCACTTT. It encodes CASSSQGAANSPLHF.

The chain's CDR3 is CASSPGLARDEQYF. In nucleotides, the CDR3 is TGTGCCAGCAGCCCCGGACTAGCTAGGGACGAGCAGTACTTC. The V call is TRBV5-4, the J call TRBJ2-7, with 8 positions matching TRBD2. This CDR3 region has 14 residues. V lost 4 bases, J lost 5 bases, and 8 bases stayed unmatched. Per germline, CDR1 SGHNT and CDR2 YYREEE (reference sequence).

The chain's CDR3 is CATGTGGEETQYF. In DNA form, the CDR3 reads TGTGCCACCGGGACAGGGGGCGAAGAGACCCAGTACTTC. The genes are TRBV15 and TRBJ2-5, with 12 bases matching TRBD1. The J segment lost 3 bases and the V segment lost 8 bases, leaving 1 base of the junction unmatched. CDR3 length: 13 residues. Germline loops: CDR1 LNHNV, CDR2 YYDKDF (reference sequence). The whole variable domain, filled in from reference TRBV15 and TRBJ2-5, reads DAMVIQNPRYQVTQFGKPVTLSCSQTLNHNVMYWYQQKSSQAPKLLFHYYDKDFNNEADTPDNFQSRRPNTSFCFLDIRSPGLGDTAMYLCATGTGGEETQYFGPGTRLLVL.

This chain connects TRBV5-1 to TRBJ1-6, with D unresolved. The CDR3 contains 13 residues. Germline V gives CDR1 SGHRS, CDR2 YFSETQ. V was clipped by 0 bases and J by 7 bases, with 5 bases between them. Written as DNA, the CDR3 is TGCGCCAGCAGCTTGGCAGTGAATTCACCCCTCCACTTT. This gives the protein CASSLAVNSPLHF. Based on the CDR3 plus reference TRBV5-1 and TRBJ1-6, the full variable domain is KAGVTQTPRYLIKTRGQQVTLSCSPISGHRSVSWYQQTPGQGLQFLFEYFSETQRNKGNFPGRFSGRQFSNSRSEMNVSTLELGDSALYLCASSLAVNSPLHFGNGTRLTVT.

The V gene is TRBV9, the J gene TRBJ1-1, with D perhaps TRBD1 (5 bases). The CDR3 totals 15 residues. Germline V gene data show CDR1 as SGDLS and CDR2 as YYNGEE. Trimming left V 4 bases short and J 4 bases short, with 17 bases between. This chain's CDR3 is CASSFYGGDATEAFF. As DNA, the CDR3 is TGTGCCAGCAGCTTCTATGGAGGGGATGCCACTGAAGCTTTCTTT.

The CDR3 loop is CSARGQRGYTF. In nucleotides, the CDR3 is TGCAGTGCCAGGGGGCAGCGAGGCTACACCTTC. The chain couples TRBV20-1 to TRBJ1-2; 8 bases map to TRBD1. CDR3 size: 11 residues. The V and J ends lost 6 bases and 8 bases, in that order; junction bases with no gene match: 5. Germline V gene lookup returns CDR1 DFQATT and CDR2 SNEGSKA (reference sequence).